The 29 T cell receptor beta chains in this list originate from one sample, sequenced in a study of T cell responses to AZD1222 COVID-19 vaccine. Using immunoSEQ multiplex PCR, the repertoire was profiled, and TCRdb retains in-frame clones only, with some absent. The sample holds around 200,000 clones, under 95% seen once. The material was peripheral blood, obtained 28 days after the second AZD1222 dose. The source is an adult who received the AZD1222 COVID-19 vaccine.

V and J are TRBV16 and TRBJ2-2; D remains ambiguous. The CDR3 contains 14 residues. Trimming pared 3 bases from V and 0 bases from J, leaving 5 bases between. Germline V gene lookup returns CDR1 KGHSY and CDR2 FQNENV. Here the CDR3 reads CASSQGSNTGELFF. CDR3 DNA: TGTGCCAGCAGCCAGGGGTCGAACACCGGGGAGCTGTTTTTT.

V is TRBV24-1 and J is TRBJ2-3, with 8 bases that match TRBD1. The CDR3 runs to 16 residues. Germline CDR1 KGHDR, CDR2 SFDVKD. J gave up 3 bases and V 3 bases, and 7 bases lay outside the gene matches. The chain's CDR3 is CATSDPTGDETDTQYF. The CDR3 DNA follows: TGTGCCACCAGTGATCCGACAGGGGATGAGACAGATACGCAGTATTTT.

The chain employs TRBV6-6 and TRBJ1-1; possible D gene TRBD1, 6 bases. CDR1 is MNHNY and CDR2 is SVGAGI in the germline V gene (reference sequence). The CDR3 has 13 residues. The V end was cut by 6 bases, the J end by 1 base, with 9 bases between. The CDR3 reads CASSRGANTEAFF. The CDR3, as DNA: TGTGCCAGCAGCCGGGGGGCGAACACTGAAGCTTTCTTT.

This chain uses TRBV12-3 or TRBV12-4 with TRBJ2-7; weak D call: TRBD1 (6 bases). The CDR3 loop spans 12 amino acids. V gave up 2 bases and J gave up 5 bases, with 7 bases separating them. As DNA, the CDR3 is TGTGCCAGCAGTTTAACAGGGAACGAGCAGTACTTC. Encoded protein: CASSLTGNEQYF.

V and J are TRBV27 and TRBJ1-6; no definite D call. The germline CDR1 and CDR2 sequences are MNHEY and SMNVEV (reference sequence). The CDR3 length is 15 residues. The germline V and J ends were trimmed by 4 bases and 0 bases, with 7 bases remaining between them. The chain's CDR3 is CASSWKYSYNSPLHF. In DNA form, the CDR3 reads TGTGCCAGCAGTTGGAAGTACTCCTATAATTCACCCCTCCACTTT.

In regard to this clone: The identical CDR3 is also encoded by other nucleotide sequences in the sample. This rearrangement joins TRBV29-1 to TRBJ1-2, with D hard to call. The V and J ends lost 2 bases and 7 bases respectively, with 8 bases between them. Germline V gives CDR1 SQVTM, CDR2 ANQGSEA. The CDR3 contains 11 residues. CDR3 in amino acids: CSVERLGGYTF. CDR3 coding DNA: TGCAGCGTTGAACGGCTAGGTGGCTACACCTTC. The full variable domain, rest sourced from reference TRBV29-1 and TRBJ1-2, is SAVISQKPSRDICQRGTSLTIQCQVDSQVTMMFWYRQQPGQSLTLIATANQGSEATYESGFVIDKFPISRPNLTFSTLTVSNMSPEDSSIYLCSVERLGGYTFGSGTRLTVV.

The rearrangement uses TRBV7-8 and TRBJ1-2; D uncertain. V was pared by 6 bases and J by 1 base, with 6 bases between. The V gene's germline CDR1 is SGHVS and CDR2 FQNEAQ. CDR3 length equals 12 residues. In DNA, the CDR3 is TGTGCCAGCAGTCTATTTAACTATGGCTACACCTTC. It yields the protein CASSLFNYGYTF.

The V and J genes are TRBV6-2 or TRBV6-3 and TRBJ2-7; 8 bases are a match to TRBD1. Losses at the gene ends were 3 bases for V and 3 bases for J; bases not matched to a gene: 13. CDR3 size: 17 residues. The germline V gene has CDR1 MNHEY and CDR2 SVGEGT. CDR3 nucleotides: TGTGCCAGCAGTTATACCGAGACGTGGACAGGGCTCTACGAGCAGTACTTC. This codes for CASSYTETWTGLYEQYF.

This clone has just one count. The rearrangement joins TRBV13 to TRBJ2-1; 8 bases fit TRBD2. V shed 3 bases, J shed 7 bases, and the junction held 5 bases outside the gene matches. There are 14 residues in the CDR3. The germline V gene has CDR1 PRHDT and CDR2 FYEKMQ (reference sequence). The CDR3 region has the DNA TGTGCCAGCAGCTTGGGACTAGGGGGGAATGAGCAGTTCTTC. It specifies CASSLGLGGNEQFF.

J is TRBJ2-7 and V is TRBV27; possible D gene TRBD2, 6 bases. The CDR3 consists of 15 residues. CDR1 and CDR2 (germline): MNHEY, SMNVEV (reference sequence). Trimming removed 4 bases at V and 0 bases at J, with 13 bases between. CDR3 sequence reads: CASSYGRGPSYEQYF. CDR3 DNA: TGTGCCAGCAGTTATGGGCGGGGTCCCTCCTACGAGCAGTACTTC.

The chain combines TRBV6-2 or TRBV6-3 with TRBJ2-1, with 7 bases fitting TRBD2. V gave up 2 bases and J gave up 0 bases; unmatched junction bases: 10. The CDR3 extends over 18 amino acids. Germline CDR1 MNHEY, CDR2 SVGEGT. This CDR3 reads CASSYDGGGFSSYNEQFF. In DNA form, the CDR3 reads TGTGCCAGCAGTTACGATGGGGGGGGTTTCAGCTCCTACAATGAGCAGTTCTTC.

The chain uses TRBV18 and TRBJ1-1, with 7 bases aligning to TRBD1. The CDR3 length is 14 residues. The junction had 2 bases not matched to a gene; V was cut back by 4 bases and J by 0 bases. Germline V lookup: CDR1 KGHSH, CDR2 LQKENI. CDR3 loop: CASSLGTVNTEAFF. CDR3 nucleotides: TGTGCCAGCTCACTTGGGACAGTGAACACTGAAGCTTTCTTT. The full variable domain, in which reference TRBV18 and TRBJ1-1 provide the parts outside the CDR3, is NAGVMQNPRHLVRRRGQEARLRCSPMKGHSHVYWYRQLPEEGLKFMVYLQKENIIDESGMPKERFSAEFPKEGPSILRIQQVVRGDSAAYFCASSLGTVNTEAFFGQGTRLTVV.

A single count supports this clone. V usage is TRBV11-2 and J usage is TRBJ1-2; no definite D call. The CDR3 totals 12 residues. Between the trimmed V and J ends, which lost 1 base and 5 bases, there was a span of 5 bases. From germline, CDR1 is SGHAT and CDR2 FQNNGV. This CDR3 reads CASSLAGYGYTF. The CDR3 DNA is TGTGCCAGCAGCTTAGCCGGGTATGGCTACACCTTC.

This sequence joins TRBV2 and TRBJ1-1; a weak D match, TRBD1 (5 bases). This CDR3 contains 13 residues. Deletions cut 5 bases from V and 4 bases from J, with 11 bases between. In germline, CDR1 is SNHLY, CDR2 FYNNEI. CDR3 in DNA: TGTGCCAGCAGTCAGGGTAGTGGCACTGAAGCTTTCTTT. This translates into CASSQGSGTEAFF.

The V and J genes are TRBV3-1 (or the pseudogene TRBV3-2) and TRBJ2-5; 10 bases line up with TRBD2. Per germline, CDR1 LGHDT and CDR2 YNNKEL (reference sequence). This CDR3 comprises 18 residues. J gave up 1 base and V 1 base, and 9 bases lay outside the gene matches. CDR3 protein: CASSQGMRLAGVQETQYF. As DNA, the CDR3 is TGTGCCAGCAGCCAAGGGATGCGTCTAGCGGGAGTCCAAGAGACCCAGTACTTC.

V gene TRBV18 combines with J gene TRBJ1-1, with D unresolved. This CDR3 is built from 14 residues. The V end was cut by 4 bases, the J end by 1 base, with 10 bases between. Germline values: CDR1 KGHSH, CDR2 LQKENI. The CDR3 nucleotides are TGTGCCAGCTCACTTGTCGGAGCGAACACTGAAGCTTTCTTT. Its protein is CASSLVGANTEAFF. The full variable domain, with the rest looked up from reference TRBV18 and TRBJ1-1, is NAGVMQNPRHLVRRRGQEARLRCSPMKGHSHVYWYRQLPEEGLKFMVYLQKENIIDESGMPKERFSAEFPKEGPSILRIQQVVRGDSAAYFCASSLVGANTEAFFGQGTRLTVV.

The chain joins TRBV6-6 to TRBJ2-5; possibly TRBD2 for D (5 bases). The ends were cut back, 2 bases at V and 2 bases at J, with 15 bases in the middle. CDR3 length equals 16 residues. Germline assignment: CDR1 MNHNY and CDR2 SVGAGI (reference sequence). The CDR3 reads CASSYPEDSAQETQYF. Written as DNA, the CDR3 is TGTGCCAGCAGTTACCCCGAGGACTCGGCGCAAGAGACCCAGTACTTC.

V and J are TRBV19 and TRBJ1-5, with TRBD1 matching over 7 bases. V trimming: 3 bases; J trimming: 0 bases; junction bases outside the gene matches: 5. Germline V lookup: CDR1 LNHDA, CDR2 SQIVND (reference sequence). The CDR3 consists of 16 residues. The CDR3 is CASSMGQPYSNQPQHF. As DNA, the CDR3 is TGTGCCAGTAGTATGGGACAGCCCTATAGCAATCAGCCCCAGCATTTT.

V is TRBV19 and J is TRBJ1-2, with D maybe TRBD1 (6 bases). This CDR3 is built from 15 residues. Trimming pared 3 bases from V and 4 bases from J, leaving 15 bases between. CDR1 and CDR2 (germline): LNHDA, SQIVND (reference sequence). The CDR3 nucleotides are TGTGCCAGTAGTATTGGACAGCTTGGGGGCTATGGCTACACCTTC. It translates to CASSIGQLGGYGYTF.

This chain links TRBV28 with TRBJ2-1, with 10 positions matching TRBD2. This CDR3 comprises 15 residues. V shed 4 bases, J shed 8 bases, and the junction held 8 bases outside the gene matches. CDR1 is MDHEN, CDR2 SYDVKM, per germline. The CDR3 coding sequence is TGTGCCAGCAGTTCACCAGCGGGAGGGGTCCATGAGCAGTTCTTC. As protein: CASSSPAGGVHEQFF.

This clone was observed a single time. The chain links TRBV19 to TRBJ2-7; TRBD1 is a possible D gene (6 bases). Germline values: CDR1 LNHDA, CDR2 SQIVND (reference sequence). Trimming cost V 3 bases and J 1 base, with 10 bases left between them. The CDR3 is made up of 14 amino acids. The CDR3 DNA is TGTGCCAGTAGTATCGGGACACAGTCCTACGAGCAGTACTTC. It specifies CASSIGTQSYEQYF. The whole variable domain, filled in from reference TRBV19 and TRBJ2-7, reads DGGITQSPKYLFRKEGQNVTLSCEQNLNHDAMYWYRQDPGQGLRLIYYSQIVNDFQKGDIAEGYSVSREKKESFPLTVTSAQKNPTAFYLCASSIGTQSYEQYFGPGTRLTVT.

For the CDR3, the DNA is TGTGCCAGCAGTCTGCCTGGGGAGACCCAGTACTTC. Residues: CASSLPGETQYF. The gene calls are TRBV27 and TRBJ2-5; D is uncertain. The V end was cut by 5 bases, the J end by 5 bases, with 9 bases between. CDR1 is MNHEY and CDR2 is SMNVEV in the germline V gene (reference sequence). The CDR3 runs 12 residues.

The genes are TRBV7-9 and TRBJ2-5; no clear D gene. Germline CDR1 and CDR2: SEHNR and FQNEAQ (reference sequence). The CDR3 runs 15 residues. Trimming left V 1 base short and J 4 bases short, with 13 bases between. CDR3 sequence: CASSLGSLVLETQYF. In DNA form, the CDR3 reads TGTGCCAGCAGCTTAGGTTCGCTAGTTCTAGAGACCCAGTACTTC.

The rearrangement joins TRBV10-2 to TRBJ2-7; tentatively, D is TRBD1 (5 bases). The germline V and J ends were trimmed by 2 bases and 5 bases, with 13 bases remaining between them. The length of the CDR3 is 14 residues. CDR1 is WSHSY and CDR2 is SAAADI in the germline V gene. In DNA form, the CDR3 reads TGCGCCAGCAGTGAGGGCAGGGTCGGACACGAGCAGTACTTC. This sequence encodes CASSEGRVGHEQYF.

V is TRBV5-1 and J is TRBJ2-1; D gene unclear. The CDR3 spans 14 residues. The V gene lost 0 bases and the J gene lost 7 bases, with 11 bases spanning the gap. The germline V gene has CDR1 SGHRS and CDR2 YFSETQ. DNA for the CDR3: TGCGCCAGCAGCTTGGGAATCGCCCTTAATGAGCAGTTCTTC. This sequence encodes CASSLGIALNEQFF.

The chain couples TRBV4-1 to TRBJ2-3, with 8 bases that match TRBD2. V gave up 0 bases and J gave up 1 base; unmatched junction bases: 12. This CDR3 has 19 amino acids. Germline CDR1 reads MGHRA; CDR2 reads YSYEKL. Written as DNA, the CDR3 is TGCGCCAGCAGCCAAGAGCCAGCGGGGGCCCCAAAGCGCACAGATACGCAGTATTTT. Its protein product is CASSQEPAGAPKRTDTQYF.

The rearrangement joins TRBV5-5 to TRBJ1-1; D ambiguous. Trimming shortened V by 7 bases and J by 1 base, and 8 bases separated the two germline ends. CDR3 length: 12 amino acids. The germline V gene has CDR1 SGHKS and CDR2 YYEKEE (reference sequence). The CDR3 protein is CASERQNTEAFF. CDR3 nucleotide sequence: TGTGCCAGCGAGAGACAGAACACTGAAGCTTTCTTT.

The chain has TRBV6-4 and TRBJ2-3, with D possibly being TRBD1 or TRBD2 (6 bases each). Germline lookup yields CDR1 MRHNA and CDR2 SNTAGT. V was shortened by 2 bases and J by 3 bases, with 12 bases between the two germline ends. CDR3 length equals 15 residues. CDR3 amino acids: CASSDGGRETDTQYF. The CDR3 bases are TGTGCCAGCAGTGACGGGGGGCGCGAGACAGATACGCAGTATTTT.

V gene TRBV30 combines with J gene TRBJ2-3; 7 bases map to TRBD2. This CDR3 region has 14 residues. Germline V gives CDR1 GTSNPN, CDR2 SVGIG (reference sequence). The V segment lost 3 bases and the J segment 2 bases; nucleotides outside the gene matches: 5. Here the CDR3 reads CAWRVAGLTDTQYF. In DNA form, the CDR3 reads TGTGCCTGGAGGGTAGCGGGCCTCACAGATACGCAGTATTTT.